The T cell receptor (beta chain) under discussion was sequenced for a study of blood T cells in healthy people across ages. The authors ran a second PCR of about 7 to 11 cycles using a sample-barcoded 5' primer and a J-beta primer mix. A single record per CDR3 protein comes from TCRdb applying MiXCR to the 5' RACE reads. The sample carries approximately 1.5 million distinct CDR3 sequences, 35% to 45% recorded once. V was trimmed by 4 bases and J by 1 base, leaving 7 bases between them. Germline loops: CDR1 SQVTM, CDR2 ANQGSEA. This CDR3 comprises 12 residues. The chain employs TRBV29-1 and TRBJ1-1; D remains ambiguous. Sequences were obtained from blood. The sequence was collected from a woman under 30 in good health. The CDR3 here is CSVGNRNTEAFF. The DNA of the CDR3 is TGCAGCGTTGGTAACCGGAACACTGAAGCTTTCTTT.